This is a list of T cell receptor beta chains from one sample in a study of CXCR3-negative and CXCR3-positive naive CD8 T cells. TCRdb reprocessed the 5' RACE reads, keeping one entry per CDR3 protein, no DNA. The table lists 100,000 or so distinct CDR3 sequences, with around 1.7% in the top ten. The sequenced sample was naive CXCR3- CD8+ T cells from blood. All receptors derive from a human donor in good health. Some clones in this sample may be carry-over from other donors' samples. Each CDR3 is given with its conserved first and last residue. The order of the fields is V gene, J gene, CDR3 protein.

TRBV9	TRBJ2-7	CASSVREMDSSYEQYF
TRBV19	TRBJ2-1	CASNPAGGNYNEQFF
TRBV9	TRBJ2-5	CASSEGLAGEWLYF
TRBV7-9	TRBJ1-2	CASSPRQGAFGGYTF
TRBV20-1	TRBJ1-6	CSALDRLYNSPLHF
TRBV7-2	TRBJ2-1	CASSLQDRVYNEQFF
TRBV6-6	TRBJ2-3	CASSYSSPPSSGGTDTQYF
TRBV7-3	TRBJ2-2	CASSLRTGELFF
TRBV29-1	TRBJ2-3	CSVEWASGGENTDTQYF
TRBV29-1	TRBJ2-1	CSVDREYNEQFF
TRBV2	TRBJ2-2	CASSGGAGRSTGELFF
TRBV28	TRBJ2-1	CASSLETGDIYNEQFF
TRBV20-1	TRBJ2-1	CSARRLGTSGSNEQFF
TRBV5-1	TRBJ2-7	CASRYREKDEQYF
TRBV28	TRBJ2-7	CASSLNSGTWLYEQYF
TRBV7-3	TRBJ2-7	CASSMTGDSYEQYF
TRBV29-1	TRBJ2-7	CSVDGLAGGSGEQYF
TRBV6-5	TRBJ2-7	CASSYGPTSGSVGAYEQYF
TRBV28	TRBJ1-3	CASNHRGAGNTIYF
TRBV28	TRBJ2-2	CASSFRGLNTGELFF
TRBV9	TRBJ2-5	CASSVGDARTQYF
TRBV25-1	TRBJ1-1	CASSVTGFNTEAFF